These 13 T cell receptor beta chains were sequenced from one sample in a study of beta chain features in type 1 diabetes. Expressed TCRB transcripts got sequenced, as all isolated RNA was reverse transcribed. Clones were sequenced by immunoSEQ multiplex PCR, and TCRdb holds only the in-frame ones, with some missing. The sample holds roughly 310,000 clones, 9.5% to 11% seen once. Sequencing used naive CD4+ T cells from blood. The receptors were gathered from a woman in her 30s in good health.

V and J are TRBV9 and TRBJ2-2, with 12 bases lining up with TRBD2. The CDR3 is made up of 17 amino acids. The germline V gene encodes CDR1 SGDLS and CDR2 YYNGEE. V was pared by 0 bases and J by 5 bases, with 5 bases of the junction left unmatched. CDR3 DNA: TGTGCCAGCAGCGTAGGACTAGCGGGAGTTATGACCGGGGAGCTGTTTTTT. Residues: CASSVGLAGVMTGELFF.

The chain recombines TRBV29-1 with TRBJ1-1; D uncertain. Germline CDR1 reads SQVTM; CDR2 reads ANQGSEA. V was pared by 7 bases and J by 0 bases, with 12 bases between. The CDR3 has 13 residues. CDR3 sequence reads: CSGLRLVNTEAFF. CDR3 nucleotides: TGCAGCGGACTTCGGTTGGTGAACACTGAAGCTTTCTTT.

The J gene is TRBJ2-5, the V gene TRBV9; D remains ambiguous. Trimming left V 4 bases short and J 2 bases short, with 6 bases between. The CDR3 extends over 12 amino acids. CDR1 is SGDLS, CDR2 YYNGEE, per germline. The CDR3 reads CASSPLQETQYF. The CDR3 nucleotides are TGTGCCAGCAGCCCTTTGCAAGAGACCCAGTACTTC.

Concerning this clone itself: In the same sample, other DNA sequences code for this CDR3. This rearrangement joins TRBV7-2 to TRBJ2-7; 8 positions match TRBD2. V trimming: 5 bases; J trimming: 1 base; junction bases outside the gene matches: 7. The CDR3 is 15 amino acids. Germline loops: CDR1 SGHTA, CDR2 FQGNSA. This CDR3 reads CASSRTGTSSYEQYF. Written as DNA, the CDR3 is TGTGCCAGCAGCCGAACCGGGACTAGTTCCTACGAGCAGTACTTC.

The chain has TRBV9 and TRBJ2-3; maybe TRBD2 (5 bases). Per germline, CDR1 SGDLS and CDR2 YYNGEE. This CDR3 region has 15 residues. Trimming stripped 2 bases from V and 0 bases from J, with 10 bases between. CDR3 sequence reads: CASSVGGYSTDTQYF. Here the CDR3 DNA reads TGTGCCAGCAGCGTCGGCGGGTACAGCACAGATACGCAGTATTTT.

In its sample, this clone was seen once. J is TRBJ1-5 and V is TRBV27; D is possibly TRBD1 (6 bases). V lost 5 bases to trimming and J lost 1 base, with 21 bases between them. The V gene's germline CDR1 is MNHEY and CDR2 SMNVEV (reference sequence). The CDR3 sequence is 18 residues long. CDR3 sequence reads: CASSRRTDILLSNQPQHF. DNA for the CDR3: TGTGCCAGCAGTCGGCGGACAGACATACTTTTAAGCAATCAGCCCCAGCATTTT.

This clone was observed a handful of times. The chain recombines TRBV25-1 with TRBJ2-5; a possible D gene is TRBD1 (5 bases). This CDR3 comprises 14 residues. Germline values: CDR1 MGHDK, CDR2 SYGVNS. V shed 3 bases and J shed 4 bases, with 12 bases lying between them. This CDR3 is CASSDPAGLETQYF. In nucleotides, the CDR3 is TGTGCCAGCAGTGACCCCGCAGGGTTAGAGACCCAGTACTTC. Variable domain in full (rest from reference TRBV25-1 and TRBJ2-5): EADIYQTPRYLVIGTGKKITLECSQTMGHDKMYWYQQDPGMELHLIHYSYGVNSTEKGDLSSESTVSRIRTEHFPLTLESARPSHTSQYLCASSDPAGLETQYFGPGTRLLVL.

This clone occurred a few times. The rearrangement joins TRBV15 to TRBJ2-2; D not resolved. Germline V gives CDR1 LNHNV, CDR2 YYDKDF (reference sequence). V was shortened by 0 bases and J by 6 bases, with 5 bases between the two germline ends. The CDR3 contains 13 residues. The CDR3 region has the DNA TGTGCCACCAGCAGAGAGTCGGCCGGGGAGCTGTTTTTT. Protein sequence: CATSRESAGELFF.

The chain combines TRBV5-8 with TRBJ2-1; D is possibly TRBD2 (5 bases). V shed 1 base and J shed 0 bases, with 8 bases lying between them. Per the germline V gene, CDR1 is SGHTS and CDR2 is YDEGEE. The CDR3 sequence is 15 residues long. The CDR3, as DNA: TGTGCCAGCAGCTTGCAGCGGAGCTCCTACAATGAGCAGTTCTTC. This codes for CASSLQRSSYNEQFF.

The chain recombines TRBV7-3 with TRBJ2-3, with 8 bases identical to TRBD2. The CDR3 extends over 16 amino acids. J lost 1 base, V lost 5 bases, and 8 bases had no gene match. The germline V gene has CDR1 SGHTA and CDR2 FQGTGA. CDR3 amino acids: CASSPQGSGGTDTQYF. DNA for the CDR3: TGTGCCAGCAGCCCCCAGGGTAGCGGGGGCACAGATACGCAGTATTTT.

This clone was counted a few times. This CDR3 reads CASSLVREMGETQYF. The DNA for the CDR3 is TGTGCCAGCAGTTTAGTGCGGGAGATGGGGGAGACCCAGTACTTC. The rearrangement links TRBV27 to TRBJ2-5, with TRBD2 matching 7 bases. The V and J ends lost 2 bases and 5 bases, in that order; junction bases with no gene match: 8. CDR1 MNHEY and CDR2 SMNVEV come from the germline V gene (reference sequence). CDR3 length: 15 amino acids.

The rearrangement joins TRBV7-2 to TRBJ2-4; 9 positions match TRBD1. The CDR3 is made up of 18 amino acids. V lost 5 bases, J lost 5 bases, and 16 bases stayed unmatched. Per germline, CDR1 SGHTA and CDR2 FQGNSA. DNA for the CDR3: TGTGCCAGCAGCCCGACAGGGGGACAGACCCGGGCCCAAAACATTCAGTACTTC. It codes for CASSPTGGQTRAQNIQYF.

CDR3 in amino acids: CASRIQGSLSNQPQHF. CDR3 sequence (DNA): TGTGCCAGCAGAATTCAGGGGAGCCTGAGCAATCAGCCCCAGCATTTT. The V and J genes are TRBV27 and TRBJ1-5, with a possible D match to TRBD1 (6 bases). Germline CDR1 and CDR2: MNHEY and SMNVEV (reference sequence). The CDR3 sequence is 16 residues long. Between the trimmed V and J ends, which lost 6 bases and 1 base, there was a span of 16 bases.